Sequencing of this TCR beta chain was carried out in a study of beta chain features in type 1 diabetes. CD4+ cells of the naive, central memory, regulatory and stem cell-like memory types were sorted via CD45RO/CCR7/CD25/CD127/CD95/CD27. About this clone itself: Its antigen is undetermined.

As every portion of the isolated RNA was reverse transcribed, the sequencing read expressed TCRB transcripts. Sequenced by immunoSEQ multiplex PCR; TCRdb stores in-frame clones only, minus some. The repertoire has 900,000 or so clones, 17% of them found once; the top ten carry 0.02% to 0.025%. Study-wide findings and caveats: Sequencing used cDNA, and cells with high TCR expression could therefore be over-represented.

Sequencing input: naive CD4+ T cells from blood. The sequence came from a woman aged 18-29 years in good health.

CDR3 DNA: TGTGCCAGCAGCTTATGGGCGGGAGGTGGAGAGACCCAGTACTTC. It translates to CASSLWAGGGETQYF. V and J are TRBV7-2 and TRBJ2-5; TRBD2 matches 8 bases. The CDR3 sequence is 15 residues long. CDR1 and CDR2 (germline): SGHTA, FQGNSA. V shed 2 bases and J 4 bases; nucleotides not matched to a gene: 6.